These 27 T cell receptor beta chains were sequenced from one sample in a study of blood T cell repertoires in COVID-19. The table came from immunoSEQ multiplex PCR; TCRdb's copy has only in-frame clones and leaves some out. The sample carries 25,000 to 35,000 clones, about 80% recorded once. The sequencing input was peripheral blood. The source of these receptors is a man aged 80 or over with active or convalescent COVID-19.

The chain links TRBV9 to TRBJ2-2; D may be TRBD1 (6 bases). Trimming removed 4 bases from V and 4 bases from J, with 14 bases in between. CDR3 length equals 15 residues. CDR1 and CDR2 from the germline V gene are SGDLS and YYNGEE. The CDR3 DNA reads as TGTGCCAGCAGCCCGAGGGGGTTAGGCACCGGGGAGCTGTTTTTT. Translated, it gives CASSPRGLGTGELFF.

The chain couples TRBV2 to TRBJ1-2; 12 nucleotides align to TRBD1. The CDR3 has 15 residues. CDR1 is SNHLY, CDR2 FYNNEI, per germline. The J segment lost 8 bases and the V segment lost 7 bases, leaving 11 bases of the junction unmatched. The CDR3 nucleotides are TGTGCCAGCACCCAGGAGGGACAGGGGGCTGGAGGCTACACCTTC. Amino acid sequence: CASTQEGQGAGGYTF.

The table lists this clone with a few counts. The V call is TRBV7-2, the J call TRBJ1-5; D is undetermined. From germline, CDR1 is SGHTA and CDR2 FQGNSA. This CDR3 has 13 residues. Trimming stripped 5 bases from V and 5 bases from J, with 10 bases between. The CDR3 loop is CASSRDTYQPQHF. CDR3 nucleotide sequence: TGTGCCAGCAGCCGAGACACCTATCAGCCCCAGCATTTT.

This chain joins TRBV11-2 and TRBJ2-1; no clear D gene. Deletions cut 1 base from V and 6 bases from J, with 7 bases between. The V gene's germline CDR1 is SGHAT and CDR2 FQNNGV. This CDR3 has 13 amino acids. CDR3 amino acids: CASSLGPGNEQFF. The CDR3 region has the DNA TGTGCCAGCAGCTTAGGACCGGGCAATGAGCAGTTCTTC.

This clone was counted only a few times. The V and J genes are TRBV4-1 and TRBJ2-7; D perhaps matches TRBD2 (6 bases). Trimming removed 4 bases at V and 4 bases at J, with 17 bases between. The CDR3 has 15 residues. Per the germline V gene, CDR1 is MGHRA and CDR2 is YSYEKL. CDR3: CASSRDAAGTYEQYF. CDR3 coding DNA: TGCGCCAGCAGCCGAGACGCGGCAGGGACTTACGAGCAGTACTTC.

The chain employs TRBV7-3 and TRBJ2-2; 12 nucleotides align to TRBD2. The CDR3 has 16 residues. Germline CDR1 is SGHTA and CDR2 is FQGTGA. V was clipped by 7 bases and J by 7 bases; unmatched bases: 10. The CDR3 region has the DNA TGTGCCAGCAAGCCTAGCGGGGGGGCACAGGGCGGGGAGCTGTTTTTT. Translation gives CASKPSGGAQGGELFF.

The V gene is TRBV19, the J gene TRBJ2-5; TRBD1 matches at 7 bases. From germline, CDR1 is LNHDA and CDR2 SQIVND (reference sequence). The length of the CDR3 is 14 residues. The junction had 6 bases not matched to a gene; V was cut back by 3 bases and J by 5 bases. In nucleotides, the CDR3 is TGTGCCAGTAGTATGACAGGGACGATGGAGACCCAGTACTTC. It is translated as CASSMTGTMETQYF.

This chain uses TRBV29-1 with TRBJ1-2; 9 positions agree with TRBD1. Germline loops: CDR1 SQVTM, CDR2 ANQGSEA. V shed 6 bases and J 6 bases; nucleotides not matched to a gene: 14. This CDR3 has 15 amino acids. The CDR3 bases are TGCAGCGTGGGAACCCAGGACAGGGGCGCTAATGGCTACACCTTC. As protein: CSVGTQDRGANGYTF. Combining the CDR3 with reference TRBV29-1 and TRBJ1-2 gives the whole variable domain SAVISQKPSRDICQRGTSLTIQCQVDSQVTMMFWYRQQPGQSLTLIATANQGSEATYESGFVIDKFPISRPNLTFSTLTVSNMSPEDSSIYLCSVGTQDRGANGYTFGSGTRLTVV.

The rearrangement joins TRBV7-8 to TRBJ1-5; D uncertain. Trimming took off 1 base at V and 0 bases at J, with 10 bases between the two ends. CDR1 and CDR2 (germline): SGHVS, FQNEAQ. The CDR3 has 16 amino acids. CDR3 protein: CASSLGRAGSNQPQHF. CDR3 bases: TGTGCCAGCAGCTTAGGGAGGGCGGGTAGCAATCAGCCCCAGCATTTT.

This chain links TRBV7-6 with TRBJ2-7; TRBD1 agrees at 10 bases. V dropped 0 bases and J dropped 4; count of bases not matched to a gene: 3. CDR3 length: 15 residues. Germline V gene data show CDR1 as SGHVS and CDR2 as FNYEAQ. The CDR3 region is CASSLAPGQGYEQYF. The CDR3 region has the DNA TGTGCCAGCAGCTTAGCCCCGGGACAGGGGTACGAGCAGTACTTC.

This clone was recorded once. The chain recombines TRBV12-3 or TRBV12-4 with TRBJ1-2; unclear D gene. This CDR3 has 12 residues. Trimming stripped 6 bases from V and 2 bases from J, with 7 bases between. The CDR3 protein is CASSLVNYGYTF. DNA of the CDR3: TGTGCCAGCAGCCTTGTAAACTATGGCTACACCTTC.

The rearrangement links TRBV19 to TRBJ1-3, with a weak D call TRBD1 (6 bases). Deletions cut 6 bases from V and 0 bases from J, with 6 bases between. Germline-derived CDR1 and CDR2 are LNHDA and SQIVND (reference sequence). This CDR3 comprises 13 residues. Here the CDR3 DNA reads TGTGCCAGTAGGGACAGCTCTGGAAACACCATATATTTT. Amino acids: CASRDSSGNTIYF.

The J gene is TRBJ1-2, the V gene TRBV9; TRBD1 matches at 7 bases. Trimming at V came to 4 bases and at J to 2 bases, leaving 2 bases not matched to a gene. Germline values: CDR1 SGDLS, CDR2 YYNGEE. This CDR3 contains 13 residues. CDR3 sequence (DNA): TGTGCCAGCAGCTTGGACAGGAACTATGGCTACACCTTC. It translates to CASSLDRNYGYTF.

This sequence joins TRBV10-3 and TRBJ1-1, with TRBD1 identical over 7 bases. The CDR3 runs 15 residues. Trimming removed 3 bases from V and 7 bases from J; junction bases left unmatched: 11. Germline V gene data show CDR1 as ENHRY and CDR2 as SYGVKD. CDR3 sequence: CAISDSMRTGSEAFF. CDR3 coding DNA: TGTGCCATCAGTGATTCGATGAGGACAGGTAGTGAAGCTTTCTTT.

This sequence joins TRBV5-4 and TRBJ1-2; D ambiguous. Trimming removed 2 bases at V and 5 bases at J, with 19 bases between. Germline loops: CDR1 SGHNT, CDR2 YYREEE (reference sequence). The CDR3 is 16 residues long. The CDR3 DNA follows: TGTGCCAGCAGCTTCCCGGACGGAGGGTTAGTTTATGGCTACACCTTC. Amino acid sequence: CASSFPDGGLVYGYTF.

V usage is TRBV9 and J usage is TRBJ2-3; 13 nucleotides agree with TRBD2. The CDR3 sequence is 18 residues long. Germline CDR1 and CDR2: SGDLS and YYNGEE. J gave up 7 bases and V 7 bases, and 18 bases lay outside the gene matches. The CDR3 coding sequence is TGTGCCAGCGACCCGGGACTAGCGGGGACATCAGGGGGGTATACGCAGTATTTT. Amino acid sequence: CASDPGLAGTSGGYTQYF. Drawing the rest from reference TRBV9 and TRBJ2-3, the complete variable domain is DSGVTQTPKHLITATGQRVTLRCSPRSGDLSVYWYQQSLDQGLQFLIQYYNGEERAKGNILERFSAQQFPDLHSELNLSSLELGDSALYFCASDPGLAGTSGGYTQYFGPGTRLTVL.

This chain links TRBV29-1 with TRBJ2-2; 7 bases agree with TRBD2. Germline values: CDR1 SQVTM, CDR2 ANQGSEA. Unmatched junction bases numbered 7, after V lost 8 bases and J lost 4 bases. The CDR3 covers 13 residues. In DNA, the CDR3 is TGCAGCAGTCGGGGGGTTATCACCGGGGAGCTGTTTTTT. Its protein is CSSRGVITGELFF.

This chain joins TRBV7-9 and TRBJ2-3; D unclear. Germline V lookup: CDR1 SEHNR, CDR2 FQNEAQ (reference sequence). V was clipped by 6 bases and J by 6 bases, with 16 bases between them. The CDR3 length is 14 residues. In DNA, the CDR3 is TGTGCCAGCAGTCCCACGGGTACTCGGGATACGCAGTATTTT. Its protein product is CASSPTGTRDTQYF. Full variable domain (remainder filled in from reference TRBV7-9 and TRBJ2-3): DTGVSQNPRHKITKRGQNVTFRCDPISEHNRLYWYRQTLGQGPEFLTYFQNEAQLEKSRLLSDRFSAERPKGSFSTLEIQRTEQGDSAMYLCASSPTGTRDTQYFGPGTRLTVL.

CDR3: CASSLPGQVLYEQYF. The CDR3 region has the DNA TGTGCCAGCAGCCTACCGGGACAGGTTTTATACGAGCAGTACTTC. V gene TRBV11-3 combines with J gene TRBJ2-7; 8 nucleotides match TRBD1. With V trimmed by 5 bases and J by 4 bases, 10 bases remained unmatched. Germline V gene lookup returns CDR1 SGHNT and CDR2 YENEEA. The CDR3 spans 15 residues.

Here the CDR3 reads CASNPGGDYGYTF. The CDR3 DNA reads as TGCGCCAGCAACCCAGGGGGCGACTATGGCTACACCTTC. V and J are TRBV5-1 and TRBJ1-2; 8 bases agree with TRBD1. Looked up from germline, CDR1 is SGHRS and CDR2 is YFSETQ. The CDR3 spans 13 residues. The V segment lost 6 bases and the J segment 3 bases; nucleotides outside the gene matches: 4.

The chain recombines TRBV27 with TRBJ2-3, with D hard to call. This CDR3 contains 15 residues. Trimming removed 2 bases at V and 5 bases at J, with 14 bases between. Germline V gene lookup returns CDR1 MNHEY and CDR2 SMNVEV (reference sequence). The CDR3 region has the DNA TGTGCCAGCAGTTTACGTTCGTTTGAGCGAGATACGCAGTATTTT. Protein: CASSLRSFERDTQYF.

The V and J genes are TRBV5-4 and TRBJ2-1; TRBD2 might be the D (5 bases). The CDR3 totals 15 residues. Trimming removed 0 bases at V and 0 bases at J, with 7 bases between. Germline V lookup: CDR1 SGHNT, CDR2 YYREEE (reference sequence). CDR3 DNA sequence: TGTGCCAGCAGCTTGGTGGGGAGCTCCTACAATGAGCAGTTCTTC. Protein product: CASSLVGSSYNEQFF.

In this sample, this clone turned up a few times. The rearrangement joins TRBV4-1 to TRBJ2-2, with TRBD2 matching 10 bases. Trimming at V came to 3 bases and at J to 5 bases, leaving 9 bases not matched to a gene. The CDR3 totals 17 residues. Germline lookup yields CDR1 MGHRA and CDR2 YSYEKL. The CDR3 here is CASSQDFQAGGTGELFF. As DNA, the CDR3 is TGCGCCAGCAGCCAGGATTTCCAAGCGGGAGGGACCGGGGAGCTGTTTTTT.

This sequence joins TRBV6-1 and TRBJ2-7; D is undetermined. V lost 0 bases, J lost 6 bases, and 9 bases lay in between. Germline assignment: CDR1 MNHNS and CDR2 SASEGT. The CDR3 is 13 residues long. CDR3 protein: CASSEARFSEQYF. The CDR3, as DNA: TGTGCCAGCAGTGAAGCCCGTTTCTCCGAGCAGTACTTC.

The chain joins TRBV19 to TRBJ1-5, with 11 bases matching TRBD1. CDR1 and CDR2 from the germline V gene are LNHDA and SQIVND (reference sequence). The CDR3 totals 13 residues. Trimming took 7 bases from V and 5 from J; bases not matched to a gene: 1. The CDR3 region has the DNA TGTGCCAGTATGGGACAGGGGGATCAGCCCCAGCATTTT. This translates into CASMGQGDQPQHF.

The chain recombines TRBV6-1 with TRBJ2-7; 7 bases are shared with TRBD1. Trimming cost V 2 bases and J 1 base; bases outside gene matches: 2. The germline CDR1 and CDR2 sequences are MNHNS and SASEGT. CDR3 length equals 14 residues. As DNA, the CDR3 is TGTGCCAGCAGTGAACCGGGACAGTCCTACGAGCAGTACTTC. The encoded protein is CASSEPGQSYEQYF.

CDR3 region: CASSYREYNEQFF. CDR3 bases: TGTGCCAGCAGCTACCGGGAGTACAATGAGCAGTTCTTC. The chain is built from TRBV5-6 and TRBJ2-1; D may be TRBD2 (6 bases). CDR1 SGHDT and CDR2 YYEEEE come from the germline V gene. The CDR3 contains 13 residues. V lost 3 bases to trimming and J lost 4 bases, with 8 bases between them.